Below are 9 T cell receptor beta chains sequenced from a single sample in a study of human T cells and chemical hapten exposure. Time point in this sample: patch test 3, about 24 weeks after DPC sensitization. Treatment defined: therapeutic diphenylcyclopropenone sensitization with weekly scalp DPC. TCRdb re-called the RACE reads with MiXCR, one entry per CDR3 protein. The sample lists tens of thousands of distinct CDR3 sequences; approximately 10% were seen once. The specimen comprised whole blood, sampled in connection with sensitization to the hapten diphenylcyclopropenone (DPC). Receptors originate from a woman aged 25 to 45 with alopecia areata. Some clones in this sample may be carry-over from other donors' samples.

J is TRBJ2-3 and V is TRBV30; D tentatively fits TRBD1 or TRBD2 (6 bases each). CDR1 and CDR2 (germline): GTSNPN, SVGIG (reference sequence). The ends were cut back, 1 base at V and 6 bases at J, with 17 bases in the middle. The CDR3 contains 15 residues. The DNA of the CDR3 is TGTGCCTGGAGTGAAATAGGGGGGATGGCTGATACGCAGTATTTT. Its translation: CAWSEIGGMADTQYF.

V gene TRBV10-3 combines with J gene TRBJ1-1, with D hard to call. The CDR3 is 13 residues long. Germline-derived CDR1 and CDR2 are ENHRY and SYGVKD. Trimming stripped 8 bases from V and 0 bases from J, with 10 bases between. The CDR3 DNA follows: TGTGCCATCTCCCCCGAAATGAACACTGAAGCTTTCTTT. Protein sequence: CAISPEMNTEAFF.

The table lists this clonotype with many counts. This sequence joins TRBV10-3 and TRBJ2-3; 9 bases fit TRBD1. Germline CDR1 and CDR2: ENHRY and SYGVKD. This CDR3 spans 13 amino acids. J lost 6 bases, V lost 8 bases, and 6 bases had no gene match. The CDR3 bases are TGTGCCATCTTGGGACAGGGAACCGATACGCAGTATTTT. Translation gives CAILGQGTDTQYF.

This clonotype showed up just a few times. The chain has TRBV29-1 and TRBJ2-7; D gene uncertain. Germline V lookup: CDR1 SQVTM, CDR2 ANQGSEA. V was cut by 5 bases and J by 0 bases, with 8 bases left in between. This CDR3 spans 12 amino acids. Here the CDR3 DNA reads TGCAGCGTTAGACATAGCTCCTACGAGCAGTACTTC. This translates into CSVRHSSYEQYF.

In its sample, this clonotype was seen many times. The CDR3 reads CASSHGSSGANVLTF. Here the CDR3 DNA reads TGTGCCAGCAGCCACGGGAGCTCTGGGGCCAACGTCCTGACTTTC. The chain links TRBV7-9 to TRBJ2-6, with a tentative D call TRBD2 (6 bases). Trimming pared 5 bases from V and 0 bases from J, leaving 8 bases between. CDR1 and CDR2 (germline): SEHNR, FQNEAQ (reference sequence). The CDR3 has 15 residues.

The rearrangement uses TRBV4-1 and TRBJ1-4, with 7 bases that match TRBD1. The CDR3 runs to 17 residues. Losses at the gene ends were 0 bases for V and 0 bases for J; bases not matched to a gene: 4. Germline V gene lookup returns CDR1 MGHRA and CDR2 YSYEKL. In nucleotides, the CDR3 is TGCGCCAGCAGCCAAGATCACAGGGGTGCAACTAATGAAAAACTGTTTTTT. This codes for CASSQDHRGATNEKLFF.

Concerning this clonotype: A much larger clone sits a single nucleotide away, making a read error possible. Given the absence of the conserved phenylalanine or tryptophan at the CDR3 end, a read error is likely. V and J are TRBV9 and TRBJ2-2; 8 nucleotides align to TRBD1. This CDR3 is built from 17 residues. The junction had 4 bases not matched to a gene; V was cut back by 0 bases and J by 0 bases. Germline values: CDR1 SGDLS, CDR2 YYNGEE. The CDR3 region is CASSVAGTGPNTGELFL. CDR3 nucleotides: TGTGCCAGCAGCGTAGCAGGGACAGGACCGAACACCGGGGAGCTGTTTTTA.

This clonotype was detected ten times or more. The gene calls are TRBV28 and TRBJ1-1; D is possibly TRBD1 (5 bases). V lost 4 bases and J 3 bases, leaving 15 bases between the germline ends. CDR1 is MDHEN, CDR2 SYDVKM, per germline. There are 15 residues in the CDR3. CDR3 sequence (DNA): TGTGCCAGCAGTTCGGACAAGTCTGGGGACACTGAAGCTTTCTTT. This codes for CASSSDKSGDTEAFF.

This clonotype appeared a few times. The chain has TRBV3-1 and TRBJ1-6; TRBD1 aligns across 8 bases. With V trimmed by 4 bases and J by 13 bases, 15 bases remained unmatched. The CDR3 spans 16 residues. CDR1 LGHDT and CDR2 YNNKEL come from the germline V gene (reference sequence). CDR3 DNA: TGTGCCAGCAGCCTATCTGGGGGGACAGGTTCGAGTCCCCTCCACTTT. Protein product: CASSLSGGTGSSPLHF. The full variable domain, its missing parts supplied by reference TRBV3-1 and TRBJ1-6, is DTAVSQTPKYLVTQMGNDKSIKCEQNLGHDTMYWYKQDSKKFLKIMFSYNNKELIINETVPNRFSPKSPDKAHLNLHINSLELGDSAVYFCASSLSGGTGSSPLHFGNGTRLTVT.